The clone carrying this T cell receptor beta chain was detected ten times or more. Its antigen is currently unknown. The read ends 3 residues shy of where the CDR3 ends; the end is completed using the germline J gene. Germline lookup yields CDR1 KGHSH and CDR2 LQKENI. Trimming stripped 2 bases from V and 6 bases from J, with 4 bases between. The CDR3 has 11 amino acids. The source of the sample is a study of T cell clonality in common variable immunodeficiency. TCRdb's table, derived via immunoSEQ multiplex PCR, lists solely in-frame clones and lacks some. The sample contains 40,000 to 55,000 clones, none occurring once; 10% lies in the top ten. Study-wide points: Shared TCRbeta clones were fewer between CVID subjects than controls.

The J gene is TRBJ1-2, the V gene TRBV18, with unresolved D. The source of this sequence is a person aged 18 to 70 in good health. The sequenced material came from peripheral blood mononuclear cells. The CDR3 here is CASSPTDGYTF. CDR3 DNA (partial): TGTGCCAGCTCACCAACGGATGGC.